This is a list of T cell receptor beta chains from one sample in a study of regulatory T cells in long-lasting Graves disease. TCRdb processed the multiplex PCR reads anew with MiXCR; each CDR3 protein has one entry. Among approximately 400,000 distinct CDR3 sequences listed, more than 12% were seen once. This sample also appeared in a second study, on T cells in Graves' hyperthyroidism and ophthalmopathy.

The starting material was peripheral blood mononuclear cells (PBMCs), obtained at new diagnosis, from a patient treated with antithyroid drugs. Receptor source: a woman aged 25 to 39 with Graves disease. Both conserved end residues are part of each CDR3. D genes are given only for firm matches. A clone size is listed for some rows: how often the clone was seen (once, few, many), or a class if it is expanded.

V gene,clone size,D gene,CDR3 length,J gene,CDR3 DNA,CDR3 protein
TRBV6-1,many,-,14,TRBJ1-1,TGTGCCAGCACCGATCCGGGCAGGAACACTGAAGCTTTCTTT,CASTDPGRNTEAFF
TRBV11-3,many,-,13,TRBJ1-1,TGTGCCAGCAGCTTAGATGGACAGAGTGAAGCTTTCTTT,CASSLDGQSEAFF
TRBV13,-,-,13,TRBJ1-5,TGTGCCAGCAGCTTAGGTGGGCTTCAGCCCCAGCATTTT,CASSLGGLQPQHF
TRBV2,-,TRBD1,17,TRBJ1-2,TGTGCCAGCAGTGATGGGACCGGGACAGTTTCTAACTATGGCTACACCTTC,CASSDGTGTVSNYGYTF
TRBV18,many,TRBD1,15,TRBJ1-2,TGTGCCAGCTCACCAGGAGGGGGCGGGAGCTATGGCTACACCTTC,CASSPGGGGSYGYTF
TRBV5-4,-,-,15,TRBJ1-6,TGTGCCAGCACCCCATCACCGGGAACCTATTCACCCCTCCACTTT,CASTPSPGTYSPLHF
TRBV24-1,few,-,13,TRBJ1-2,TGTGCCACCAGTGAGCGGGCTAACTATGGCTACACCTTC,CATSERANYGYTF
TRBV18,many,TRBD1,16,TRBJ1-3,TGTGCCAGCTCAACGAACAGGGGGATTACTGGAAACACCATATATTTT,CASSTNRGITGNTIYF
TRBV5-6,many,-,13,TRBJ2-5,TGTGCCAGCAGTCTGACGTGGGGGGAGACCCAGTACTTC,CASSLTWGETQYF
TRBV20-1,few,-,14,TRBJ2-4,TGCAGTGCTAGAGGATCCTTAGCCAAAAACATTCAGTACTTC,CSARGSLAKNIQYF
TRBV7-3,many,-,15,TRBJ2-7,TGTGCCAGCAGCTTATTGGGTTCATACGGTGCCGAGCAGTACTTC,CASSLLGSYGAEQYF
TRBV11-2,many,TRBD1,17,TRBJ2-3,TGTGCCAGCAGCTCACGTTATGGGGACAGGCTCACAGATACGCAGTATTTT,CASSSRYGDRLTDTQYF
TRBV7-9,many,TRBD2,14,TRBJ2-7,TGTGCCAGCAGCTTGGGTAGCGGGATAAACGAGCAGTACTTC,CASSLGSGINEQYF
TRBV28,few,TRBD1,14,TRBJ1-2,TGTGCCAGCAGTTTACAGGGGGGCGTCTATGGCTACACCTTC,CASSLQGGVYGYTF
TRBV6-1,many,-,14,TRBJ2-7,TGTGCCAGCAGTGAACAAGGACAGTCCGACGAGCAGTACTTC,CASSEQGQSDEQYF
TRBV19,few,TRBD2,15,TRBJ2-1,TGTGCCAGTGCCCGAGGGGGACTAGCGAGGAATGAGCAGTTCTTC,CASARGGLARNEQFF
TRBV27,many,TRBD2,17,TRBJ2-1,TGTGCCAGCAATCCCCTATTCGCGGGAGGGCTATACAATGAGCAGTTCTTC,CASNPLFAGGLYNEQFF
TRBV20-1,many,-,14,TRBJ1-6,TGCAGTGCTAGGGGGGGGGCTATAGGTTCACCCCTCCACTTT,CSARGGAIGSPLHF
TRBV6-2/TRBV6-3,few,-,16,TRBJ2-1,TGTGCCGGCAGCCGAAGGGGAGCTGATTCCTACAATGAGCAGTTCTTC,CAGSRRGADSYNEQFF
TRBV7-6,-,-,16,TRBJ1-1,TGTGCCAGCAGCTCATTCGCGGGGCCCGCGAACACTGAAGCTTTCTTT,CASSSFAGPANTEAFF
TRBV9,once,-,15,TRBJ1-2,TGTGCCTGCAGCGTAGAGGCAGGGGTCGCCTATGGCTACACCTTC,CACSVEAGVAYGYTF
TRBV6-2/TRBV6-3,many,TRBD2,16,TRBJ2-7,TGTGCCAGCAGCCCCGGACTAGCGGGAGCGTTCTACGAGCAGTACTTC,CASSPGLAGAFYEQYF
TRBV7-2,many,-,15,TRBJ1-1,TGTGCCAGCAGCTTAACCCCGGGCGACAACACTGAAGCTTTCTTT,CASSLTPGDNTEAFF
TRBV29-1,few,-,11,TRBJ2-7,TGCAGCGTTGGTGGGAACTCCGAGCAGTACTTC,CSVGGNSEQYF
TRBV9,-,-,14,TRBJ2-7,TGTGCCAGCAGCGTAGGGTCAGGGTCGCACGAGCAGTACTTC,CASSVGSGSHEQYF
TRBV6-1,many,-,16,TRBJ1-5,TGTGCCAGCAATACCGGGACGGATTATAGCAATCAGCCCCAGCATTTT,CASNTGTDYSNQPQHF
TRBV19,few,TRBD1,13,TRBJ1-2,TGTGCCAGTAGAAGGACAGGGAACTATGGCTACACCTTC,CASRRTGNYGYTF
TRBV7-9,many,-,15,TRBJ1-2,TGTGCCAGCAGCTTAGCGACCCCACAGAACTATGGCTACACCTTC,CASSLATPQNYGYTF
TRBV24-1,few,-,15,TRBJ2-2,TGTGCCACCAGTGATTGGGGGGGCGCCCACGGGGAGCTGTTTTTT,CATSDWGGAHGELFF
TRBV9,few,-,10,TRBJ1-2,TGTGCCAGCAGCGGAACCGGCTACACCTTC,CASSGTGYTF
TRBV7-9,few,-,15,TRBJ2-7,TGTGCCAGCAGCGGAGGGAACAGGACAACCTACGAGCAGTACTTC,CASSGGNRTTYEQYF
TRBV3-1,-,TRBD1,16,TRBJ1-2,TGTGCCAGCAGCCAAGAGATCGGACAGGGCCGGCATGGCTACACCTTC,CASSQEIGQGRHGYTF
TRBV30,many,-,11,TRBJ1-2,TGTGCCTGGAGGACAGGAGCTGGCTACACCTTC,CAWRTGAGYTF
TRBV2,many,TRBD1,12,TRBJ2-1,TGTGCCAGCACCGAGACAGGGAGAGAGCAGTTCTTC,CASTETGREQFF
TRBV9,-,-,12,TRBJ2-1,TGTGCCAGCAGGGGATTAGCGAATGAGCAGTTCTTC,CASRGLANEQFF
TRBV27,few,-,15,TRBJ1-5,TGTGCCAGCAGCCCCGGGTCTTCTTATAATCAGCCCCAGCATTTT,CASSPGSSYNQPQHF
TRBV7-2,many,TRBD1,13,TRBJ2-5,TGTGCCAGCAGCCACTACGGGACAGGAAGCCCGAACTTC,CASSHYGTGSPNF
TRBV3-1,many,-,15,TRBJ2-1,TGTGCCAGCAGCCAAGATGCAAGCTACCTCAATGAGCAGTTCTTC,CASSQDASYLNEQFF
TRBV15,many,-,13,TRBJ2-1,TGTGCCACCAGCAGATCCCTAACTTATGAGCAGTTCTTC,CATSRSLTYEQFF
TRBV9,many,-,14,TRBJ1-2,TGTGCCAGCAGCGCTCAGGGAATGTACTATGGCTACACCTTC,CASSAQGMYYGYTF
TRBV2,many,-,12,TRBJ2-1,TGTGCCAGCAGGACCGACTACAATGAGCAGTTCTTC,CASRTDYNEQFF
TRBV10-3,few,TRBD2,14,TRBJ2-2,TGTGCCATCAGTGAGTCGGGAGGGACCGGGGAGCTGTTTTTT,CAISESGGTGELFF
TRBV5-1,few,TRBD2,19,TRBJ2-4,TGTGCCAGCAGCTGGGGGACTAGCGGGAGTTCATTTGCCAAAAACATTCAGTACTTC,CASSWGTSGSSFAKNIQYF
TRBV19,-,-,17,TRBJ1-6,TGTGCCAGTAGACCGTCTAGTACGAGATTTGCGAATTCACCCCTCCACTTT,CASRPSSTRFANSPLHF
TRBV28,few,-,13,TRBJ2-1,TGTGCCAGCAGTCCATTGAGGTACAATGAGCAGTTCTTC,CASSPLRYNEQFF
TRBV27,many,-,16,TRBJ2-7,TGTGCCACCAAACGAACCTCCGGGACTCGATACTACGAGCAGTACTTC,CATKRTSGTRYYEQYF
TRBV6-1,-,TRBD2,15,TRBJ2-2,TGTGCCAGCAGTGGGCGAGCGGGAGGAGCCGGGGAGCCGTTTTTT,CASSGRAGGAGEPFF
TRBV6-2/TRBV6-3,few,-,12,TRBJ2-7,TGTGCCAGCAGTCGGGGCTCCTACGAGCAGTACTTC,CASSRGSYEQYF
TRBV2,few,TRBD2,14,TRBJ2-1,TGTGCCAGCAGGATAGCGGGACTATACAATGAGCAGTTCTTC,CASRIAGLYNEQFF
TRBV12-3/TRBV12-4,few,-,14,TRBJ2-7,TGTGCCAGCAGTCTAGGGGGACTGGCCCTCGAGCAGTACTTC,CASSLGGLALEQYF
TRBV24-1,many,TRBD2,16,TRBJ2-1,TGTGCCACCAGTGATCAACTAGCGGGAGGTCCCTATGAGCAGTTCTTC,CATSDQLAGGPYEQFF
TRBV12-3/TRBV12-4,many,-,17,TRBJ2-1,TGTGCCAGCAGGCCTAGGGGTCGGGAGAGCTCCTACAATGAGCAGTTCTTC,CASRPRGRESSYNEQFF
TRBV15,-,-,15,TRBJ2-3,TGTGCCACCAGCTCCCCGAGTAGCGAGCCAGATACGCAGTATTTT,CATSSPSSEPDTQYF
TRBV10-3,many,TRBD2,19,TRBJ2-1,TGTGCCATCAGTGAGCCAGGACTAGCGGGCACCCTCCATTACAATGAGCAGTTCTTC,CAISEPGLAGTLHYNEQFF